This T cell receptor beta chain was recovered during a study of CD8 T cells in ankylosing spondylitis. This clonotype appeared many times. CDR1 and CDR2 (germline): SGDLS, YYNGEE. Trimming shortened V by 4 bases and J by 4 bases, and 12 bases separated the two germline ends. This CDR3 spans 14 amino acids. TCRdb reprocessed the 5' RACE reads with MiXCR, giving one entry per CDR3 protein. The repertoire holds some 9,700 distinct CDR3 sequences, with roughly 6% as singletons. The chain uses TRBV9 and TRBJ1-3; maybe TRBD1 (5 bases). This TCR was recovered from a female donor with ankylosing spondylitis or in good health (not recorded which). The specimen was blood, either unsorted or a sorted T cell fraction (not recorded which). CDR3 sequence reads: CASSPTRQGNTIYF. CDR3 nucleotides: TGTGCCAGCAGCCCTACCCGACAGGGAAACACCATATATTTT.